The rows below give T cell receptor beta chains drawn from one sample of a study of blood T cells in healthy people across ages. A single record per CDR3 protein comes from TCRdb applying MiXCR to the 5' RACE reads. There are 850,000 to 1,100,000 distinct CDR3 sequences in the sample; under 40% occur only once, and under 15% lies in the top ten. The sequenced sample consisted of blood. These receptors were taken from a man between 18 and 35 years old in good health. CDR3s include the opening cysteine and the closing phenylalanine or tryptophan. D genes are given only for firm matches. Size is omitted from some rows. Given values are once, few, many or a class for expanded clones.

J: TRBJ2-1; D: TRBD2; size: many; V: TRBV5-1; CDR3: CASSLVVAGNNEQFF; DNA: TGCGCCAGCAGCTTGGTGGTAGCGGGGAACAATGAGCAGTTCTTC
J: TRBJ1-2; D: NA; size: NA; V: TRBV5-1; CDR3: CASSLNRDPYGYTF; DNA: TGCGCCAGCAGCTTGAACAGGGACCCCTATGGCTACACCTTC
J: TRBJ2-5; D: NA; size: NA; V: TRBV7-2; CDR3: CASSLVDFSEGGTQYF; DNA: TGTGCCAGCAGCTTAGTGGATTTTAGCGAGGGGGGGACCCAGTACTTC
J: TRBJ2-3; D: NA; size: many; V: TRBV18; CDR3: CASSPQTGGRTDTQYF; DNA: TGTGCCAGCTCACCACAAACCGGGGGGCGCACAGATACGCAGTATTTT
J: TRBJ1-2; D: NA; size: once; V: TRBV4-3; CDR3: CASSQGLPQRDAYGYTF; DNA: TGCGCCAGCAGCCAAGGACTTCCCCAAAGGGACGCCTATGGCTACACCTTC
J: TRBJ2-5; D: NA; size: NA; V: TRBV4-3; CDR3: CASSQDRTQETQYF; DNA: TGCGCCAGCAGCCAAGACAGAACCCAAGAGACCCAGTACTTC
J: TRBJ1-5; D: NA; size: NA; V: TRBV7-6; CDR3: CASSQDLEQPQHF; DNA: TGTGCCAGTAGCCAGGACCTAGAACAGCCCCAGCATTTT
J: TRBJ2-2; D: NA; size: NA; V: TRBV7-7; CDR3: CASSLDRTAGSTGELFF; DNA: TGTGCTAGCAGCTTAGACCGGACAGCTGGGTCCACCGGGGAGCTGTTTTTT
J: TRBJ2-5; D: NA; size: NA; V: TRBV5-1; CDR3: CASSTGRLSQETQYF; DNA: TGCGCCAGCAGCACGGGACGATTGAGTCAAGAGACCCAGTACTTC
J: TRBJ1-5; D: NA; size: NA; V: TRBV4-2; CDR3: CASSQVRGEDQPQRF; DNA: TGTGCCAGCAGCCAAGTCAGGGGTGAGGATCAGCCCCAGCGTTTT
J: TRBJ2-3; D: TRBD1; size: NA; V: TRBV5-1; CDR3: CASSLGGGQGADTQYF; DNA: TGCGCCAGCAGCTTGGGTGGGGGACAGGGAGCAGATACGCAGTATTTT
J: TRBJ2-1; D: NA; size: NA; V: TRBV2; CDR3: CASRADLSSYNEQFF; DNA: TGTGCTAGCAGGGCGGACTTGAGCTCCTACAATGAGCAGTTCTTC
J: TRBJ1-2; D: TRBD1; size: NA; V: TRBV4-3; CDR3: CASSQFRGVGQGHYGYTF; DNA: TGCGCCAGCAGCCAATTTCGTGGGGTGGGACAGGGGCACTATGGCTACACCTTC
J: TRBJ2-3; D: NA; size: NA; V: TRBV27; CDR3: CASSSPRRADTQYF; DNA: TGTGCCAGCAGTTCTCCTCGTCGCGCAGATACGCAGTATTTT
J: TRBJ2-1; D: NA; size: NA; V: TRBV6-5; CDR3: CASSYATVGYNEQFF; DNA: TGTGCCAGCAGTTACGCGACCGTCGGGTACAATGAGCAGTTCTTC
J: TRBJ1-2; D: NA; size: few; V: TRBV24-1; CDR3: CATSESGALNYGYTF; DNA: TGTGCCACCTCAGAATCGGGGGCCTTAAACTATGGCTACACCTTC
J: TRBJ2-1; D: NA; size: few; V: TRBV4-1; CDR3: CASSLNRDYNEQFF; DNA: TGCGCCAGCAGCCTAAACAGGGACTACAATGAGCAGTTCTTC
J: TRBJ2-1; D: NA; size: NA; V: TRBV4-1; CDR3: CASSQPPGQQFF; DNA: TGCGCCAGCAGCCAGCCACCGGGACAGCAGTTCTTC
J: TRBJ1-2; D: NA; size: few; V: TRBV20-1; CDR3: CSARRPRTNYGYTF; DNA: TGCAGTGCTAGGCGACCCCGTACTAACTATGGCTACACCTTC
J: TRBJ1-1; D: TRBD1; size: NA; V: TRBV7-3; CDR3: CASSMTGAGTEAFF; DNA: TGTGCCAGCAGTATGACAGGGGCGGGTACTGAAGCTTTCTTT
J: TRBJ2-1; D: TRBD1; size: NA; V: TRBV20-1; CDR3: CSLRTDRANEQFF; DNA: TGCAGCCTACGAACCGACAGGGCGAATGAGCAGTTCTTC
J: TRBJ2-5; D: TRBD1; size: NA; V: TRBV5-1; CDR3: CASSSQGAPKETQYF; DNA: TGCGCCAGCAGCTCCCAGGGGGCTCCTAAGGAGACCCAGTACTTC
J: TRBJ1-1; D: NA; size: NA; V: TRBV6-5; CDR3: CASRPTWGRNTEAFF; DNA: TGTGCCAGCAGGCCCACCTGGGGACGTAACACTGAAGCTTTCTTT
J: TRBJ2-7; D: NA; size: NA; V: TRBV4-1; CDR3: CASSQPLGYEQYF; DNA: TGCGCCAGCAGCCAACCCCTCGGATACGAGCAGTACTTC
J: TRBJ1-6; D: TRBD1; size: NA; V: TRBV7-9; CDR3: CASSWGQGGPTSYNSPLHF; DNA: TGTGCCAGCAGCTGGGGACAGGGAGGTCCGACCTCCTATAATTCACCCCTCCACTTT
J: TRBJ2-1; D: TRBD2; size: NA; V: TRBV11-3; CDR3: CASSVAGASNEQFF; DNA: TGTGCCAGCAGTGTCGCGGGAGCCTCCAATGAGCAGTTCTTC
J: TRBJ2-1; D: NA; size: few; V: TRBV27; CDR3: CASSGLYERRYNEQFF; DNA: TGTGCCAGCAGCGGACTATACGAAAGAAGGTACAATGAGCAGTTCTTC
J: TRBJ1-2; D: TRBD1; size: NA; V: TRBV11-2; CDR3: CASSLDFGGQVYTF; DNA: TGTGCCAGCAGCTTAGATTTCGGGGGACAGGTCTACACCTTC
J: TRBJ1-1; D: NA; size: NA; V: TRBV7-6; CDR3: CASSPRFGGLTEAFF; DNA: TGTGCCAGCAGCCCCAGATTTGGGGGTCTGACTGAAGCTTTCTTT
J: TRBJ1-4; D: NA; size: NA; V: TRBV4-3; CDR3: CASNQEIWEKLFF; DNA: TGCGCCAGCAACCAAGAGATTTGGGAAAAACTGTTTTTT
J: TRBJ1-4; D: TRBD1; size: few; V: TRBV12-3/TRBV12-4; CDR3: CASSPGQGLNEKLFF; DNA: TGTGCCAGCAGTCCGGGACAGGGACTAAATGAAAAACTGTTTTTT
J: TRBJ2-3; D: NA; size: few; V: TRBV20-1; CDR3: CSARDGAVRTDTQYF; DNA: TGCAGTGCTAGAGATGGGGCTGTTAGGACAGATACGCAGTATTTT
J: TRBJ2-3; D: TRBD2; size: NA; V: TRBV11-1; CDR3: CASSLGPRDYTQYF; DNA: TGTGCCAGCAGCTTGGGTCCCCGGGACTACACGCAGTATTTT
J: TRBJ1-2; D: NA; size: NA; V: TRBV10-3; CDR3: CAISEPVAGGTGYTF; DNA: TGTGCCATCAGTGAGCCCGTCGCTGGAGGAACAGGCTACACCTTC
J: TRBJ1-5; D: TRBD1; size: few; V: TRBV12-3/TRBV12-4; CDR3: CASSLDREQPQHF; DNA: TGTGCCAGCAGTCTTGACAGGGAACAGCCCCAGCATTTT
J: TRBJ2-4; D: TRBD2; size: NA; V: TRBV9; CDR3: CASSVVPGREQYF; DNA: TGTGCCAGCAGCGTAGTCCCAGGGAGGGAGCAGTACTTC
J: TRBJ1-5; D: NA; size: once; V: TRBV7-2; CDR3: CASSFYAGSGQPQHF; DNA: TGTGCCAGCAGCTTCTATGCGGGGTCAGGGCAGCCCCAGCATTTT
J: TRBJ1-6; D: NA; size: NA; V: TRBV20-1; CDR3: CSARREGNSPLHF; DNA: TGCAGTGCTAGAAGGGAGGGTAATTCACCCCTCCACTTT
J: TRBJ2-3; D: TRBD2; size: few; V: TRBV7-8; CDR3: CASSSTGVLAGGTTDTQYF; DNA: TGTGCCAGCAGCTCCACCGGAGTACTAGCGGGGGGAACCACAGATACGCAGTATTTT
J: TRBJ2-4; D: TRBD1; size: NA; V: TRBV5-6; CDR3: CAIPNRGALAKNIQYF; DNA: TGTGCCATTCCGAACAGGGGCGCACTAGCCAAAAACATTCAGTACTTC
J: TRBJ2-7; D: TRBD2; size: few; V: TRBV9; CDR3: CASSGTSGSEQYF; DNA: TGTGCCAGCAGCGGGACTAGCGGCTCCGAGCAGTACTTC
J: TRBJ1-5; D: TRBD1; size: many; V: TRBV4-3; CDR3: CASSQADRGNQPQHF; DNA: TGCGCCAGCAGCCAGGCGGACAGGGGCAATCAGCCCCAGCATTTT
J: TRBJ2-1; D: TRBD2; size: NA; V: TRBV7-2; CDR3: CASGPRTSGGGEQFF; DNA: TGTGCCAGCGGCCCGCGGACTAGCGGGGGGGGTGAGCAGTTCTTC
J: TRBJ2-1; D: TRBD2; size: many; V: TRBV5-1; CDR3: CASSLVAGGPNEQFF; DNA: TGTGCCAGCAGCTTAGTAGCGGGGGGGCCGAATGAGCAGTTCTTC
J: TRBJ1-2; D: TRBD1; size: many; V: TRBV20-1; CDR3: CSAPSQGGYDYGYTF; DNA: TGCAGTGCTCCCTCCCAGGGGGGATATGACTATGGCTACACCTTC
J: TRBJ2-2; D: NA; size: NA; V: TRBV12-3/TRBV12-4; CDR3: CATHRGNTGELFF; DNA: TGTGCGACCCACCGAGGAAACACCGGGGAGCTGTTTTTT
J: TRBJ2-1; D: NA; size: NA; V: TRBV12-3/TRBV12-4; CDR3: CASSLETEQFF; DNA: TGTGCCAGCAGTTTAGAGACAGAGCAGTTCTTC
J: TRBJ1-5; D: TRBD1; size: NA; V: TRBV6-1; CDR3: CASSFKGQANQPQHF; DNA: TGTGCCAGCAGTTTCAAAGGACAGGCGAATCAGCCCCAGCATTTT
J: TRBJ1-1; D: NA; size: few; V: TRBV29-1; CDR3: CSVYRHTEAFF; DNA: TGCAGCGTCTACCGTCACACTGAAGCTTTCTTT
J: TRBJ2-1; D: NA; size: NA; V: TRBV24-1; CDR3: CATSDPEGFNEQFF; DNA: TGTGCCACCAGTGACCCTGAGGGATTCAATGAGCAGTTCTTC